The 17 T cell receptor beta chains in this list originate from one sample, sequenced in a study of T cells after posttransplantation cyclophosphamide. Some clones are missing from TCRdb's copy, which holds only in-frame ones; the method was immunoSEQ multiplex PCR. The sample has 8,000 to 10,000 clones, approximately 82% seen once; the top ten hold about 15%. A marrow graft followed busulfan-fludarabine conditioning, with cyclophosphamide on days +3 and +4. Source: PBMCs, taken just over 1,900 days after a stem cell transplant with posttransplant cyclophosphamide. The receptors shown here come from a female patient in her forties or fifties who received an allogeneic stem cell transplant from a related donor, was CMV-positive, and had no GVHD. Some T cells may trace back to the graft donor.

This clone showed up just once. The rearrangement links TRBV25-1 to TRBJ2-2, with 13 bases fitting TRBD2. V trimming: 10 bases; J trimming: 5 bases; junction bases outside the gene matches: 4. The CDR3 is 14 residues long. Germline CDR1 and CDR2: MGHDK and SYGVNS. The CDR3 reads CAIRTSGSTGELFF. In DNA, the CDR3 is TGTGCCATCCGGACTAGCGGGAGTACCGGGGAGCTGTTTTTT.

V gene TRBV7-9 combines with J gene TRBJ2-3; possibly TRBD1 for D (5 bases). The CDR3 length is 13 residues. Germline V lookup: CDR1 SEHNR, CDR2 FQNEAQ (reference sequence). Trimming left V 5 bases short and J 4 bases short, with 10 bases between. The CDR3 DNA sequence: TGTGCCAGCAGCCCCAAGGGGCCAGATACGCAGTATTTT. Amino acid sequence: CASSPKGPDTQYF.

The chain has TRBV27 and TRBJ2-1; 10 bases align to TRBD2. V gave up 7 bases and J gave up 9 bases; unmatched junction bases: 3. The CDR3 has 12 residues. Germline V lookup: CDR1 MNHEY, CDR2 SMNVEV (reference sequence). CDR3 nucleotide sequence: TGTGCCAGCAAAGCGGGGGGGCCTGAGCAGTTCTTC. Translated: CASKAGGPEQFF.

The CDR3 loop is CASRKGQGGMEAFF. The CDR3 DNA follows: TGTGCCAGCAGGAAGGGACAGGGGGGGATGGAAGCTTTCTTT. The rearrangement uses TRBV2 and TRBJ1-1; TRBD1 matches 11 bases. V trimming: 6 bases; J trimming: 8 bases; junction bases outside the gene matches: 8. This CDR3 contains 14 residues. Germline V gene lookup returns CDR1 SNHLY and CDR2 FYNNEI.

The rearrangement links TRBV18 to TRBJ1-2; no firm D call. The CDR3 runs to 12 residues. V lost 6 bases and J 8 bases, leaving 13 bases between the germline ends. Germline V CDR1 and CDR2: KGHSH, LQKENI. The CDR3 loop reads CASSSPLNGYTF. In DNA, the CDR3 is TGTGCCAGCTCTTCACCACTTAACGGCTACACCTTC.

The V gene is TRBV18, the J gene TRBJ2-1, with 7 bases that match TRBD1. Losses at the gene ends were 3 bases for V and 6 bases for J; bases not matched to a gene: 2. Germline V gene lookup returns CDR1 KGHSH and CDR2 LQKENI. The CDR3 spans 13 residues. In nucleotides, the CDR3 is TGTGCCAGCTCACCGGGACAGCGCAATGAGCAGTTCTTC. It is translated as CASSPGQRNEQFF.

The rearrangement links TRBV28 to TRBJ1-1, with 9 bases identical to TRBD1. In germline, CDR1 is MDHEN, CDR2 SYDVKM. The CDR3 is made up of 15 amino acids. Trimming cost V 7 bases and J 8 bases; bases outside gene matches: 14. The CDR3 spells CASTTSPTGGREAFF. In DNA form, the CDR3 reads TGTGCCAGCACCACAAGCCCGACAGGGGGAAGAGAAGCTTTCTTT. The whole variable domain, filled in from reference TRBV28 and TRBJ1-1, reads DVKVTQSSRYLVKRTGEKVFLECVQDMDHENMFWYRQDPGLGLRLIYFSYDVKMKEKGDIPEGYSVSREKKERFSLILESASTNQTSMYLCASTTSPTGGREAFFGQGTRLTVV.

This clone was picked up one time. V is TRBV7-9 and J is TRBJ1-6, with no clear D. The V end lost 10 bases, the J end lost 8 bases, and 3 bases lay between the germline ends. There are 9 residues in the CDR3. From germline, CDR1 is SEHNR and CDR2 FQNEAQ (reference sequence). CDR3: CANYSPLHF. DNA for the CDR3: TGTGCCAACTATTCACCCCTCCACTTT.

In this sample, this clone turned up once. This chain joins TRBV27 and TRBJ1-2, with D uncertain. Deletions cut 0 bases from V and 3 bases from J, with 11 bases between. Germline assignment: CDR1 MNHEY and CDR2 SMNVEV (reference sequence). This CDR3 has 15 amino acids. The DNA of the CDR3 is TGTGCCAGCAGTTTATCGGTCCCCCGGGACTATGGCTACACCTTC. As protein: CASSLSVPRDYGYTF.

This clone appeared a single time. V usage is TRBV7-3 and J usage is TRBJ2-3; 9 bases match TRBD2. Germline CDR1 reads SGHTA; CDR2 reads FQGTGA. The CDR3 spans 15 residues. V shed 4 bases, J shed 5 bases, and the junction held 7 bases outside the gene matches. CDR3 sequence: CASSSQGGGGDTQYF. The DNA of the CDR3 is TGTGCCAGCAGCTCCCAGGGCGGGGGGGGAGATACGCAGTATTTT.

The genes are TRBV29-1 and TRBJ2-2, with 8 bases fitting TRBD1. The CDR3 covers 15 residues. CDR1 SQVTM and CDR2 ANQGSEA come from the germline V gene. V shed 6 bases and J 2 bases; nucleotides not matched to a gene: 8. This CDR3 is CSVDTGTGNTGELFF. DNA for the CDR3: TGCAGCGTAGACACCGGGACAGGAAACACCGGGGAGCTGTTTTTT.

The chain employs TRBV7-9 and TRBJ2-1; 9 bases match TRBD2. The germline V gene has CDR1 SEHNR and CDR2 FQNEAQ (reference sequence). This CDR3 comprises 17 residues. With 5 bases clipped from V and 4 bases from J, the junction kept 12 bases outside the gene matches. CDR3 region: CASSPPSGNIRYNEQFF. The CDR3 DNA is TGTGCCAGCAGCCCACCTAGCGGGAATATACGTTACAATGAGCAGTTCTTC.

The genes are TRBV9 and TRBJ2-3, with 7 bases aligning to TRBD2. The CDR3 consists of 17 residues. V shed 0 bases, J shed 2 bases, and the junction held 9 bases outside the gene matches. Germline assignment: CDR1 SGDLS and CDR2 YYNGEE. CDR3 protein: CASSVVPLAEHTDTQYF. The DNA of the CDR3 is TGTGCCAGCAGCGTAGTTCCGCTAGCGGAGCACACAGATACGCAGTATTTT.

This clone has a single count. The V call is TRBV7-3, the J call TRBJ2-5; the match to TRBD2 covers 8 bases. From germline, CDR1 is SGHTA and CDR2 FQGTGA. V was clipped by 4 bases and J by 1 base; unmatched bases: 5. The CDR3 is made up of 15 amino acids. The CDR3, as DNA: TGTGCCAGCAGCTCTACAGCGGGGGTCCAAGAGACCCAGTACTTC. Translation gives CASSSTAGVQETQYF.

This clone appeared a few times. V gene TRBV10-2 combines with J gene TRBJ1-6, with 8 bases matching TRBD1. The CDR3 is made up of 15 amino acids. CDR1 and CDR2 (germline): WSHSY, SAAADI. Trimming cost V 9 bases and J 10 bases; bases outside gene matches: 14. CDR3: CASGDGQGVYSPLHF. CDR3 in DNA: TGCGCCAGTGGCGACGGACAGGGTGTATACTCACCCCTCCACTTT.

The chain combines TRBV6-4 with TRBJ1-2; possibly TRBD1 for D (6 bases). In germline, CDR1 is MRHNA, CDR2 SNTAGT. The CDR3 spans 14 residues. With 2 bases removed from V and 5 bases from J, the gap between germline ends came to 12 bases. The CDR3 region has the DNA TGTGCCAGCAGTGACGGAAGTAGGGGGTATGGCTACACCTTC. This codes for CASSDGSRGYGYTF.

This clone occurred a few times. The chain is built from TRBV5-6 and TRBJ2-7, with 9 bases lining up with TRBD2. CDR3 length equals 15 residues. V was pared by 0 bases and J by 3 bases, with 4 bases of the junction left unmatched. CDR1 SGHDT and CDR2 YYEEEE come from the germline V gene. Written as DNA, the CDR3 is TGTGCCAGCAGCTTGGTTGGTAGCGGGGGCTACGAGCAGTACTTC. Its translation: CASSLVGSGGYEQYF.